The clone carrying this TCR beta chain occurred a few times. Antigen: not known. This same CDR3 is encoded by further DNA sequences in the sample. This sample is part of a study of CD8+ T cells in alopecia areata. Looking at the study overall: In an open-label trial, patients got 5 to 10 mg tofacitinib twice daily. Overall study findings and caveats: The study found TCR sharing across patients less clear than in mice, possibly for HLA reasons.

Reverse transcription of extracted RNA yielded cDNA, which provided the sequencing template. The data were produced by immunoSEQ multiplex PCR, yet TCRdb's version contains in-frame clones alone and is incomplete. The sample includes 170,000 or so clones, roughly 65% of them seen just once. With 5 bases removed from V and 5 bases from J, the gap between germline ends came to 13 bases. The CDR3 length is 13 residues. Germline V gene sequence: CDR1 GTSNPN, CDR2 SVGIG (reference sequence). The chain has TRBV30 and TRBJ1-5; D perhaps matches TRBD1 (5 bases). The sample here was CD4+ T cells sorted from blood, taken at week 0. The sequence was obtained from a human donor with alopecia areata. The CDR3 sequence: CAWSGGGDQPQHF. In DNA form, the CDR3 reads TGTGCCTGGTCGGGTGGGGGGGATCAGCCCCAGCATTTT.